A single sample is the source of the 23 T cell receptor beta chains below, sequenced in a study of T cell responses to AZD1222 COVID-19 vaccine. The table came from immunoSEQ multiplex PCR; TCRdb's copy has only in-frame clones and leaves some out. Among 130,000 to 150,000 clones, about 90% were seen once, and the ten largest hold 5%. The sample here was peripheral blood, taken on day 0 of AZD1222 vaccination. The origin of the receptors is an adult in good health.

CDR3 nucleotides: TGTGCCAGCAGTGAAGGTCGGGCAGAGACCCAGTACTTC. Protein sequence: CASSEGRAETQYF. The J gene is TRBJ2-5, the V gene TRBV6-1; no definite D call. The ends were cut back, 1 base at V and 4 bases at J, with 7 bases in the middle. Germline lookup yields CDR1 MNHNS and CDR2 SASEGT. The CDR3 runs to 13 residues.

The rearrangement joins TRBV10-2 to TRBJ2-4, with D hard to call. The CDR3 is 12 residues long. V lost 10 bases, J lost 10 bases, and 17 bases lay in between. The V gene's germline CDR1 is WSHSY and CDR2 SAAADI. The CDR3 DNA is TGCGCCACCAGCAGCCCTACTCGGATTCAGTACTTC. Protein sequence: CATSSPTRIQYF.

The chain combines TRBV2 with TRBJ2-3; D might be TRBD1 or TRBD2, each matching 5 bases. Between the trimmed V and J ends, which lost 5 bases and 3 bases, there was a span of 12 bases. The CDR3 runs 14 residues. CDR1 and CDR2 from the germline V gene are SNHLY and FYNNEI. The CDR3 sequence is CASSPLWGTDTQYF. DNA for the CDR3: TGTGCCAGCAGTCCCCTGTGGGGGACAGATACGCAGTATTTT.

V and J are TRBV25-1 and TRBJ2-7, with a weak D call TRBD1 (6 bases). Germline V gene lookup returns CDR1 MGHDK and CDR2 SYGVNS. There are 16 residues in the CDR3. Trimming shortened V by 4 bases and J by 1 base, and 17 bases separated the two germline ends. CDR3 amino acids: CASSGLPGTSSYEQYF. CDR3 nucleotide sequence: TGTGCCAGCAGTGGATTACCCGGGACATCTTCCTACGAGCAGTACTTC.

The chain links TRBV7-3 to TRBJ2-6; D remains ambiguous. Germline V gene sequence: CDR1 SGHTA, CDR2 FQGTGA. V lost 5 bases and J lost 0, with 8 bases in between. This CDR3 region has 15 residues. The CDR3 is CASSQSSSGANVLTF. The CDR3 region has the DNA TGTGCCAGCAGCCAGTCAAGCTCTGGGGCCAACGTCCTGACTTTC.

CDR3 coding DNA: TGTGCCAGCAGCTTAGTTGGCGGGAGGGTCTCCTACGAGCAGTACTTC. Translating gives CASSLVGGRVSYEQYF. The V and J genes are TRBV7-8 and TRBJ2-7; TRBD2 agrees at 9 bases. From germline, CDR1 is SGHVS and CDR2 FQNEAQ. The CDR3 is made up of 16 amino acids. The J segment lost 0 bases and the V segment lost 1 base, leaving 4 bases of the junction unmatched.

The chain carries TRBV7-9 and TRBJ2-1; 9 nucleotides line up with TRBD1. This CDR3 spans 17 amino acids. V was pared by 4 bases and J by 2 bases, with 9 bases of the junction left unmatched. Per the germline V gene, CDR1 is SEHNR and CDR2 is FQNEAQ (reference sequence). The CDR3 sequence: CASSSPDRGSTYNEQFF. The CDR3 region has the DNA TGTGCCAGCAGCTCCCCGGACAGGGGATCAACCTACAATGAGCAGTTCTTC.

This clone was observed a single time. This chain uses TRBV5-1 with TRBJ2-1, with 7 nucleotides matching TRBD2. From germline, CDR1 is SGHRS and CDR2 YFSETQ. The CDR3 length is 14 residues. With 2 bases clipped from V and 7 bases from J, the junction kept 6 bases outside the gene matches. CDR3 in DNA: TGCGCCAGCAGCTTCGGCGGGAGTGGGAATGAGCAGTTCTTC. Protein product: CASSFGGSGNEQFF.

The V gene is TRBV19, the J gene TRBJ1-3; the match to TRBD1 covers 8 bases. With V trimmed by 6 bases and J by 2 bases, 3 bases remained unmatched. This CDR3 is built from 14 residues. The germline V gene encodes CDR1 LNHDA and CDR2 SQIVND (reference sequence). The CDR3 region has the DNA TGTGCCAGTAGCGCACAGGGGGCTGGAAACACCATATATTTT. Amino acid sequence: CASSAQGAGNTIYF.

The V and J genes are TRBV27 and TRBJ2-1; 7 bases map to TRBD2. Germline V CDR1 and CDR2: MNHEY, SMNVEV (reference sequence). J gave up 9 bases and V 0 bases, and 8 bases lay outside the gene matches. This CDR3 has 15 residues. Written as DNA, the CDR3 is TGTGCCAGCAGTTTATCGTGGGCGGGAGAGGGTGAGCAGTTCTTC. This sequence encodes CASSLSWAGEGEQFF.

This clone was seen just once. The chain uses TRBV27 and TRBJ2-1, with D perhaps TRBD2 (6 bases). CDR1 and CDR2 from the germline V gene are MNHEY and SMNVEV (reference sequence). V was pared by 0 bases and J by 7 bases, with 10 bases between. There are 14 residues in the CDR3. The CDR3 here is CASSLSSGTNEQFF. CDR3 in DNA: TGTGCCAGCAGTTTATCCTCCGGGACTAATGAGCAGTTCTTC.

The chain is built from TRBV11-1 and TRBJ1-2; a possible D gene is TRBD1 (6 bases). V was cut by 3 bases and J by 0 bases, with 8 bases left in between. This CDR3 contains 14 residues. Germline V lookup: CDR1 SGHAT, CDR2 FQDESV (reference sequence). The CDR3 nucleotides are TGTGCCAGCAGCTTGGGACACCCTAACTATGGCTACACCTTC. It translates to CASSLGHPNYGYTF.

The rearrangement links TRBV5-6 to TRBJ2-1; 8 bases agree with TRBD2. CDR3 size: 16 residues. CDR1 is SGHDT, CDR2 YYEEEE, per germline. V gave up 2 bases and J gave up 9 bases; unmatched junction bases: 13. CDR3 DNA sequence: TGTGCCAGCAGCTTTACTGGACTAGCCGATCACAGTGAGCAGTTCTTC. Translation: CASSFTGLADHSEQFF. Together with reference TRBV5-6 and TRBJ2-1, the CDR3 gives the full variable domain: DAGVTQSPTHLIKTRGQQVTLRCSPKSGHDTVSWYQQALGQGPQFIFQYYEEEERQRGNFPDRFSGHQFPNYSSELNVNALLLGDSALYLCASSFTGLADHSEQFFGPGTRLTVL.

The rearrangement links TRBV7-2 to TRBJ1-4; the D gene is possibly TRBD1 (5 bases). Trimming took off 4 bases at V and 8 bases at J, with 11 bases between the two ends. This CDR3 is built from 13 residues. The germline CDR1 and CDR2 sequences are SGHTA and FQGNSA. The CDR3 region has the DNA TGTGCCAGCAGCTCCGACAGTGGGGAAAAACTGTTTTTT. This gives the protein CASSSDSGEKLFF.

This sequence joins TRBV28 and TRBJ1-5; D gene ambiguous. The CDR3 spans 14 residues. The germline gives CDR1 MDHEN, CDR2 SYDVKM. Between the trimmed V and J ends, which lost 2 bases and 0 bases, there was a span of 5 bases. The CDR3 reads CASSLGSSNQPQHF. The DNA for the CDR3 is TGTGCCAGCAGTTTAGGTAGTAGCAATCAGCCCCAGCATTTT.

The rearrangement links TRBV28 to TRBJ2-5; 12 nucleotides align to TRBD1. V was clipped by 1 base and J by 5 bases; unmatched bases: 8. CDR3 length: 17 amino acids. Germline CDR1 MDHEN, CDR2 SYDVKM. The CDR3 DNA reads TGTGCCAGCAGTTTATATGGGACAGGGGGCGGGATGGAGACCCAGTACTTC. Amino acid sequence: CASSLYGTGGGMETQYF.

The rearrangement uses TRBV4-1 and TRBJ1-4, with a possible D match to TRBD1 (6 bases). CDR1 is MGHRA, CDR2 YSYEKL, per germline. CDR3 length equals 12 residues. Between the trimmed V and J ends, which lost 4 bases and 8 bases, there was a span of 8 bases. The CDR3 spells CASSPDREKLFF. The DNA for the CDR3 is TGCGCCAGCAGCCCGGACAGAGAAAAACTGTTTTTT.

The chain joins TRBV24-1 to TRBJ1-4, with TRBD1 matching over 8 bases. The germline V gene has CDR1 KGHDR and CDR2 SFDVKD. Unmatched junction bases numbered 10, after V lost 3 bases and J lost 8 bases. CDR3 length: 16 residues. The CDR3 loop is CATSDGGQVGMEKLFF. DNA for the CDR3: TGTGCCACCAGTGATGGGGGACAGGTCGGAATGGAAAAACTGTTTTTT.

The chain combines TRBV6-2 or TRBV6-3 with TRBJ2-1; D is possibly TRBD1 or TRBD2 (5 bases each). Germline assignment: CDR1 MNHEY and CDR2 SVGEGT. The CDR3 is 12 residues long. V was clipped by 2 bases and J by 6 bases, with 5 bases between them. CDR3 loop: CASSYGTNEQFF. DNA of the CDR3: TGTGCCAGCAGTTACGGGACCAATGAGCAGTTCTTC.

The gene calls are TRBV5-1 and TRBJ2-5; D perhaps matches TRBD2 (5 bases). Trimming took 0 bases from V and 5 from J, leaving 14 bases between them. Germline V gives CDR1 SGHRS, CDR2 YFSETQ. This CDR3 region has 15 residues. For the CDR3, the DNA is TGCGCCAGCAGCTTGGTGCCGGGGTCCGGGGAGACCCAGTACTTC. As protein: CASSLVPGSGETQYF.

This chain uses TRBV5-5 with TRBJ2-1, with TRBD2 matching over 11 bases. Germline CDR1 reads SGHKS; CDR2 reads YYEKEE (reference sequence). V was clipped by 1 base and J by 5 bases; unmatched bases: 8. The length of the CDR3 is 17 residues. The CDR3 region is CASSLFGLAGGNNEQFF. The CDR3 coding sequence is TGTGCCAGCAGCTTGTTTGGCCTAGCGGGAGGTAACAATGAGCAGTTCTTC. Full variable domain (missing parts from reference TRBV5-5 and TRBJ2-1): DAGVTQSPTHLIKTRGQQVTLRCSPISGHKSVSWYQQVLGQGPQFIFQYYEKEERGRGNFPDRFSARQFPNYSSELNVNALLLGDSALYLCASSLFGLAGGNNEQFFGPGTRLTVL.

The rearrangement joins TRBV5-5 to TRBJ1-2; D not certain. CDR3 length: 14 amino acids. The germline V gene has CDR1 SGHKS and CDR2 YYEKEE (reference sequence). The V end lost 3 bases, the J end lost 0 bases, and 9 bases lay between the germline ends. CDR3 in DNA: TGTGCCAGCAGCTCCGAATCCGCTAACTATGGCTACACCTTC. Its translation is CASSSESANYGYTF.

The chain joins TRBV13 to TRBJ1-2, with D tentatively TRBD1 (6 bases). Trimming took 5 bases from V and 10 from J, leaving 23 bases between them. From germline, CDR1 is PRHDT and CDR2 FYEKMQ (reference sequence). This CDR3 comprises 15 residues. The CDR3 loop is CASSPPLEQGWIYTF. Written as DNA, the CDR3 is TGTGCCAGCAGCCCTCCGCTTGAACAGGGATGGATCTACACCTTC.